These 32 T cell receptor beta chains share one sample of origin, sequenced in a study of T-cell reconstitution after alpha-beta-depleted transplantation in children. It was with unique molecular identifiers that the TCRbeta library was prepared. TCRdb processed the PCR reads anew with MiXCR; each CDR3 protein has one entry. The sample lists about 420,000 distinct CDR3 sequences; under 20% were seen once. The source was PBMCs, mostly from graft donor cells, collected 360 days after TCRalphabeta/CD19-depleted stem cell transplant. The origin of the receptors is a boy younger than two who had a stem cell transplant for Wiskott-Aldrich syndrome, so the T cells may come from the graft donor.

J is TRBJ1-6 and V is TRBV10-3; 9 bases align to TRBD1. Germline CDR1 ENHRY, CDR2 SYGVKD. Losses at the gene ends were 8 bases for V and 8 bases for J; bases not matched to a gene: 7. CDR3 length equals 14 residues. The CDR3 reads CAIGGQGRDSPLHF. For the CDR3, the DNA is TGTGCCATCGGGGGACAGGGACGTGATTCACCCCTCCACTTT.

The gene calls are TRBV2 and TRBJ2-7; D possibly uses TRBD1 or TRBD2 (5 bases each). The germline V gene encodes CDR1 SNHLY and CDR2 FYNNEI. The V and J ends lost 3 bases and 5 bases respectively, with 8 bases between them. The CDR3 is 12 amino acids. The CDR3 sequence: CASSERGNEQYF. The CDR3 region has the DNA TGTGCCAGCAGTGAGAGGGGAAACGAGCAGTACTTC.

This chain connects TRBV28 to TRBJ2-7, with TRBD1 matching 9 bases. Germline values: CDR1 MDHEN, CDR2 SYDVKM. The ends lost 5 bases at V and 2 bases at J; junction bases unmatched: 10. The CDR3 is 16 residues long. CDR3 protein: CASSEIWGQGTYEQYF. The CDR3 region has the DNA TGTGCCAGCAGTGAAATTTGGGGACAGGGTACCTACGAGCAGTACTTC.

The V call is TRBV29-1, the J call TRBJ1-3; D possibly corresponds to TRBD1 (5 bases). Between the trimmed V and J ends, which lost 4 bases and 0 bases, there was a span of 7 bases. Germline-derived CDR1 and CDR2 are SQVTM and ANQGSEA. The CDR3 has 13 amino acids. In nucleotides, the CDR3 is TGCAGCGTTGTGGACAACTCTGGAAACACCATATATTTT. This gives the protein CSVVDNSGNTIYF.

This clonotype was detected only a few times. V usage is TRBV5-1 and J usage is TRBJ1-2, with TRBD1 as a possible D gene (5 bases). V lost 0 bases to trimming and J lost 4 bases, with 16 bases between them. Germline V gene data show CDR1 as SGHRS and CDR2 as YFSETQ. The CDR3 is made up of 16 amino acids. In DNA form, the CDR3 reads TGCGCCAGCAGCTTGGGCGGGACCAACGACGGCTATGGCTACACCTTC. Translated, it gives CASSLGGTNDGYGYTF.

V is TRBV7-2 and J is TRBJ2-1; possibly TRBD2 for D (5 bases). Between the trimmed V and J ends, which lost 3 bases and 2 bases, there was a span of 14 bases. The CDR3 consists of 16 residues. Germline values: CDR1 SGHTA, CDR2 FQGNSA. The CDR3, as DNA: TGTGCCAGCAGCTTGAAGCGGTTAGATACCTACAATGAGCAGTTCTTC. This encodes CASSLKRLDTYNEQFF.

The chain uses TRBV20-1 and TRBJ2-4, with D perhaps matching TRBD1 or TRBD2 (6 bases each). Trimming took off 0 bases at V and 7 bases at J, with 19 bases between the two ends. The length of the CDR3 is 16 residues. Germline loops: CDR1 DFQATT, CDR2 SNEGSKA (reference sequence). DNA for the CDR3: TGCAGTGCTAGAGAATCCAACAGGGCCGCGGGGAACATTCAGTACTTC. Translating gives CSARESNRAAGNIQYF.

The genes are TRBV20-1 and TRBJ1-6, with 9 nucleotides matching TRBD1. CDR3 size: 14 residues. Germline V gives CDR1 DFQATT, CDR2 SNEGSKA (reference sequence). V dropped 4 bases and J dropped 8; count of bases not matched to a gene: 6. This chain's CDR3 is CSANKQGAHSPLHF. CDR3 bases: TGCAGTGCTAACAAACAGGGGGCGCATTCACCCCTCCACTTT.

This clonotype was counted a few times. DNA for the CDR3: TGTGCCAGCAGTCCTGGTTACACCGGGGAGCTGTTTTTT. Translating gives CASSPGYTGELFF. This rearrangement joins TRBV28 to TRBJ2-2; D is unresolved. CDR1 MDHEN and CDR2 SYDVKM come from the germline V gene. Trimming removed 5 bases at V and 3 bases at J, with 7 bases between. CDR3 length: 13 amino acids.

The chain links TRBV6-5 to TRBJ2-1; 11 bases line up with TRBD2. The CDR3 is made up of 16 amino acids. V lost 1 base, J lost 3 bases, and 2 bases stayed unmatched. Germline V lookup: CDR1 MNHEY, CDR2 SVGAGI. The CDR3 region has the DNA TGTGCCAGCAGTTACTTAGCGGGAGGGGGCTACAATGAGCAGTTCTTC. Residues: CASSYLAGGGYNEQFF.

The V and J genes are TRBV20-1 and TRBJ1-6, with a tentative D call TRBD1 (6 bases). Germline-derived CDR1 and CDR2 are DFQATT and SNEGSKA (reference sequence). V dropped 1 base and J dropped 10 bases, with 14 bases sitting between them. This CDR3 is 14 amino acids long. The CDR3 sequence: CSARVPGTNSPLHF. DNA for the CDR3: TGCAGTGCTAGAGTCCCAGGGACAAACTCACCCCTCCACTTT.

The V and J genes are TRBV12-3 or TRBV12-4 and TRBJ1-2, with D hard to call. V gave up 3 bases and J gave up 0 bases, with 8 bases separating them. This CDR3 spans 14 amino acids. The CDR3 is CASSFHPANYGYTF. The CDR3 DNA reads as TGTGCCAGCAGTTTCCATCCAGCTAACTATGGCTACACCTTC.

The chain joins TRBV11-2 to TRBJ1-2; D remains ambiguous. The V end was cut by 3 bases, the J end by 3 bases, with 11 bases between. Germline CDR1 SGHAT, CDR2 FQNNGV. The CDR3 consists of 14 residues. The CDR3 sequence is CASSFSMMDYGYTF. The CDR3 nucleotides read TGTGCCAGCAGCTTCTCAATGATGGACTATGGCTACACCTTC.

CDR3 sequence: CASSDVGAGEETQYF. CDR3 DNA sequence: TGTGCCAGCAGTGATGTGGGAGCCGGTGAAGAGACCCAGTACTTC. V is TRBV2 and J is TRBJ2-5; a weak D match, TRBD2 (5 bases). The CDR3 has 15 amino acids. Between the trimmed V and J ends, which lost 3 bases and 3 bases, there was a span of 14 bases. Germline-derived CDR1 and CDR2 are SNHLY and FYNNEI.

This clonotype showed up just a few times. The chain employs TRBV6-5 and TRBJ2-4; D perhaps matches TRBD2 (5 bases). Germline CDR1 reads MNHEY; CDR2 reads SVGAGI. This CDR3 region has 13 residues. V shed 3 bases and J shed 9 bases, with 12 bases lying between them. The CDR3 nucleotides read TGTGCCAGCAGTTATTTCAGCGGCGGCATTCAGTACTTC. Encoded protein: CASSYFSGGIQYF.

This clonotype occurred a few times. The V gene is TRBV3-1, the J gene TRBJ1-1; D may be TRBD1 (6 bases). The germline V and J ends were trimmed by 4 bases and 11 bases, with 20 bases remaining between them. In germline, CDR1 is LGHDT, CDR2 YNNKEL (reference sequence). The CDR3 spans 14 residues. CDR3 sequence reads: CASSRNRDKTLAFF. In DNA, the CDR3 is TGTGCCAGCAGCCGCAACCGGGACAAGACTTTGGCTTTCTTT.

The CDR3 DNA reads TGCAGTGCTTCCGGGACCTCAAGGGGCGAGCAGTACTTC. The encoded protein is CSASGTSRGEQYF. This chain joins TRBV20-1 and TRBJ2-7; either TRBD1 or TRBD2 may fit D (5 bases each). Trimming removed 5 bases from V and 6 bases from J, with 17 bases in between. Germline assignment: CDR1 DFQATT and CDR2 SNEGSKA (reference sequence). The CDR3 totals 13 residues.

This clonotype was recorded a few times. The CDR3 protein is CASSFGFGPQQYF. The CDR3 region has the DNA TGTGCCAGCAGTTTTGGGTTTGGACCACAGCAGTACTTC. This chain joins TRBV12-3 or TRBV12-4 and TRBJ2-7; D remains ambiguous. The CDR3 runs to 13 residues. V was trimmed by 3 bases and J by 8 bases, leaving 14 bases between them.

V usage is TRBV7-2 and J usage is TRBJ1-6; no clear D gene. V was trimmed by 0 bases and J by 8 bases, leaving 11 bases between them. The CDR3 length is 15 residues. From germline, CDR1 is SGHTA and CDR2 FQGNSA. The CDR3 region has the DNA TGTGCCAGCAGCTTAGCGGCTGGGAGAGATTCACCCCTCCACTTT. The encoded protein is CASSLAAGRDSPLHF.

The V and J genes are TRBV5-5 and TRBJ2-1; no clear D. The CDR3 covers 13 residues. Germline V gives CDR1 SGHKS, CDR2 YYEKEE (reference sequence). Trimming pared 0 bases from V and 7 bases from J, leaving 8 bases between. This chain's CDR3 is CASSLVYSNEQFF. For the CDR3, the DNA is TGTGCCAGCAGCTTGGTCTATTCGAATGAGCAGTTCTTC.

This clonotype has ten or more counts. The V and J genes are TRBV5-1 and TRBJ2-5; a weak D match, TRBD1 (5 bases). The germline V gene encodes CDR1 SGHRS and CDR2 YFSETQ. Trimming cost V 4 bases and J 3 bases, with 10 bases left between them. The CDR3 is 13 amino acids. The CDR3 DNA sequence: TGCGCCAGCAGCCCACAGGCTAAAGAGACCCAGTACTTC. Protein sequence: CASSPQAKETQYF.

V is TRBV20-1 and J is TRBJ1-4; the match to TRBD1 covers 7 bases. Germline V gene lookup returns CDR1 DFQATT and CDR2 SNEGSKA (reference sequence). The CDR3 contains 14 residues. V trimming: 2 bases; J trimming: 5 bases; junction bases outside the gene matches: 5. This CDR3 is CSARRTGINEKLFF. The CDR3 coding sequence is TGCAGTGCTAGAAGGACAGGAATAAATGAAAAACTGTTTTTT.

This clonotype was counted only a few times. V gene TRBV9 combines with J gene TRBJ2-1; 8 nucleotides line up with TRBD2. The CDR3 spans 17 residues. V dropped 0 bases and J dropped 1; count of bases not matched to a gene: 6. Germline V gene sequence: CDR1 SGDLS, CDR2 YYNGEE. As DNA, the CDR3 is TGTGCCAGCAGCGTAGTTCCGGGAGGGCCTTCCTACAATGAGCAGTTCTTC. Protein product: CASSVVPGGPSYNEQFF.

The table lists this clonotype with a few counts. The chain joins TRBV24-1 to TRBJ2-2; D gene unclear. Germline V gene data show CDR1 as KGHDR and CDR2 as SFDVKD. V shed 3 bases and J shed 4 bases, with 14 bases lying between them. The CDR3 length is 16 residues. The CDR3 protein is CATSDPRMGSTGELFF. CDR3 nucleotide sequence: TGTGCCACCAGTGATCCCCGGATGGGCTCCACCGGGGAGCTGTTTTTT.

A few counts support this clonotype. The V gene is TRBV20-1, the J gene TRBJ2-6; D gene ambiguous. CDR3 length: 12 amino acids. V was clipped by 5 bases and J by 1 base, with 3 bases between them. Germline values: CDR1 DFQATT, CDR2 SNEGSKA (reference sequence). CDR3 sequence: CSAVSGANVLTF. The CDR3 nucleotides read TGCAGTGCTGTTTCTGGGGCCAACGTCCTGACTTTC.

The rearrangement joins TRBV12-3 or TRBV12-4 to TRBJ2-5; D ambiguous. V was shortened by 2 bases and J by 1 base, with 8 bases between the two germline ends. This CDR3 spans 14 amino acids. DNA of the CDR3: TGTGCCAGCAGTTTAAGCCACTTCCAAGAGACCCAGTACTTC. Translated, it gives CASSLSHFQETQYF.

The rearrangement uses TRBV5-5 and TRBJ2-5, with 7 bases that match TRBD1. CDR1 and CDR2 (germline): SGHKS, YYEKEE (reference sequence). The V gene end was trimmed by 4 bases and the J gene end by 2 bases; junction bases not matched to a gene: 11. CDR3 length equals 16 residues. The CDR3 reads CASSPKTGTPQETQYF. The CDR3 nucleotides read TGTGCCAGCAGCCCAAAGACAGGGACCCCACAAGAGACCCAGTACTTC.

The chain combines TRBV4-1 with TRBJ2-1; D is perhaps TRBD2 (6 bases). Germline V CDR1 and CDR2: MGHRA, YSYEKL. V shed 0 bases and J shed 8 bases, with 14 bases lying between them. The CDR3 extends over 15 amino acids. In DNA form, the CDR3 reads TGCGCCAGCAGCCAAGATATCCTAGCGAAGGATGAGCAGTTCTTC. Translation gives CASSQDILAKDEQFF.

The genes are TRBV5-1 and TRBJ2-7; D unclear. CDR3 size: 14 residues. Germline V gene data show CDR1 as SGHRS and CDR2 as YFSETQ. The V and J ends lost 0 bases and 1 base respectively, with 8 bases between them. The CDR3 bases are TGCGCCAGCAGCTTGGTACAGCCATCCTACGAGCAGTACTTC. Translated: CASSLVQPSYEQYF.

J is TRBJ2-3 and V is TRBV7-2; 9 bases align to TRBD2. The V gene end was trimmed by 4 bases and the J gene end by 4 bases; junction bases not matched to a gene: 6. The germline V gene encodes CDR1 SGHTA and CDR2 FQGNSA. The CDR3 spans 15 residues. CDR3 region: CASSSGLAVADTQYF. The CDR3 DNA sequence: TGTGCCAGCAGCTCGGGACTAGCCGTGGCAGATACGCAGTATTTT. Full variable domain (rest looked up from reference TRBV7-2 and TRBJ2-3): GAGVSQSPSNKVTEKGKDVELRCDPISGHTALYWYRQSLGQGLEFLIYFQGNSAPDKSGLPSDRFSAERTGGSVSTLTIQRTQQEDSAVYLCASSSGLAVADTQYFGPGTRLTVL.

In its sample, this clonotype was seen a few times. The chain combines TRBV6-2 or TRBV6-3 with TRBJ2-4; D gene unclear. The CDR3 length is 15 residues. Trimming pared 2 bases from V and 0 bases from J, leaving 8 bases between. The germline V gene encodes CDR1 MNHEY and CDR2 SVGEGT. The CDR3 sequence is CASSYDLIAKNIQYF. The CDR3 nucleotides are TGTGCCAGCAGTTACGACCTAATAGCCAAAAACATTCAGTACTTC.

The chain recombines TRBV2 with TRBJ2-1; the D call may be TRBD1 or TRBD2 (5 bases each). Germline V gene data show CDR1 as SNHLY and CDR2 as FYNNEI. V lost 8 bases, J lost 4 bases, and 18 bases lay in between. The CDR3 loop spans 15 amino acids. CDR3 amino acids: CASDPGTHSYNEQFF. The CDR3 DNA is TGTGCCAGCGACCCCGGGACGCACTCTTACAATGAGCAGTTCTTC.